Listed below are T cell receptor beta chains from one sample, sequenced in a study of blood T cells in healthy people across ages. TCRdb itself ran the 5' RACE reads through MiXCR, one entry per CDR3 protein. The table records about 840,000 distinct CDR3 sequences, 25% to 35% of them present only once. These data were likewise used in another study, on T cells of mothers and their children.

The sequenced sample was blood. Receptors were obtained from a woman aged 40-49 years in good health. The CDR3 runs from the conserved cysteine through the conserved F or W. A D gene is named only where the DNA matches it firmly. Expanded clones are given a class, and other clones once, few, many or no size at all.

TRBD1,TRBJ2-1,NA,TRBV7-6,CASSLTGTGGGVGQFF,TGTGCCAGCAGCTTAACCGGGACAGGGGGCGGAGTGGGGCAGTTCTTC
NA,TRBJ1-1,few,TRBV5-1,CASSYQGSEAFF,TGCGCCAGCAGCTATCAGGGGTCTGAAGCTTTCTTT
NA,TRBJ2-7,NA,TRBV6-6,CASSYGTGISYEQYF,TGTGCCAGCAGTTACGGGACTGGGATCTCCTACGAGCAGTACTTC
NA,TRBJ2-7,NA,TRBV7-2,CASSKTGQLYEQYF,TGTGCCAGCAGTAAAACAGGGCAGCTCTACGAGCAGTACTTC
TRBD1,TRBJ2-7,many,TRBV12-3/TRBV12-4,CASSFDRGIYEQYF,TGTGCCAGCAGTTTCGACAGGGGAATCTACGAGCAGTACTTC
NA,TRBJ1-6,few,TRBV12-3/TRBV12-4,CASSLGWGNSPLHF,TGTGCCAGCAGCTTGGGCTGGGGTAATTCACCCCTCCACTTT
TRBD1,TRBJ1-1,few,TRBV20-1,CSASPNRGRRNTEAFF,TGCAGTGCTAGTCCGAACAGGGGGCGGCGGAACACTGAAGCTTTCTTT
NA,TRBJ2-7,many,TRBV28,CATFRGAINEQYF,TGTGCCACCTTCAGGGGGGCTATAAACGAGCAGTACTTC
NA,TRBJ1-1,many,TRBV20-1,CSARDQGRPLMNTEAFF,TGCAGTGCTAGAGATCAGGGCAGACCCTTGATGAACACTGAAGCTTTCTTT
NA,TRBJ1-2,many,TRBV29-1,CSAGTATNYGYTF,TGCAGCGCGGGGACGGCTACTAACTATGGCTACACCTTC
TRBD1,TRBJ2-7,few,TRBV7-9,CASSDFGGQAMYEQYF,TGTGCCAGCAGCGACTTTGGGGGACAGGCGATGTACGAGCAGTACTTC
NA,TRBJ1-1,NA,TRBV28,CASSWGGQTEAFF,TGTGCCAGCAGTTGGGGGGGCCAAACTGAAGCTTTCTTT
TRBD1,TRBJ2-1,NA,TRBV7-9,CASSYPTGAEQFF,TGTGCCAGCAGTTACCCCACAGGGGCCGAGCAGTTCTTC
NA,TRBJ2-7,few,TRBV30,CAWTGDREQYF,TGTGCCTGGACAGGGGACCGCGAGCAGTACTTC
NA,TRBJ2-7,few,TRBV27,CATSGPFVGIREQYF,TGTGCCACCTCAGGACCCTTCGTCGGGATTCGGGAGCAGTACTTC
TRBD1,TRBJ1-1,NA,TRBV3-1,CASSQGTGYTEAFF,TGTGCCAGCAGCCAAGGGACAGGGTACACTGAAGCTTTCTTT
NA,TRBJ1-1,few,TRBV12-3/TRBV12-4,CASNRASNTEAFF,TGTGCCAGCAATCGGGCCTCGAACACTGAAGCTTTCTTT
TRBD1,TRBJ1-2,few,TRBV5-1,CASSDRPDRAGGYTF,TGCGCCAGCAGCGACAGACCGGACAGGGCGGGGGGCTACACCTTC
TRBD1,TRBJ2-7,NA,TRBV12-3/TRBV12-4,CASSLGTGGSFEQYF,TGTGCCAGCAGCCTAGGGACAGGGGGCTCCTTCGAGCAGTACTTC
TRBD1,TRBJ1-6,NA,TRBV7-9,CASTRDRANSPLHF,TGTGCCAGCACCCGGGACAGAGCTAATTCACCCCTCCACTTT
TRBD1,TRBJ2-3,NA,TRBV7-2,CASKPGQSTDTQYF,TGCGCCAGCAAGCCGGGACAGAGCACAGATACGCAGTATTTT
NA,TRBJ2-3,NA,TRBV7-2,CASSLEGGGLRTDTQYF,TGTGCCAGCAGCTTAGAGGGCGGGGGCCTAAGAACAGATACGCAGTATTTT
NA,TRBJ1-1,few,TRBV7-2,CASSLWGAGANTEAFF,TGTGCCAGCAGCTTATGGGGGGCAGGGGCGAACACTGAAGCTTTCTTT
NA,TRBJ2-3,many,TRBV20-1,CSARDGTSRSDTQYF,TGCAGTGCTAGAGACGGGACTTCTAGATCAGATACGCAGTATTTT
TRBD1,TRBJ2-2,NA,TRBV7-3,CASSFQGQGRMRTGELFF,TGTGCCAGCAGCTTTCAAGGACAGGGTAGAATGCGTACCGGGGAGCTGTTTTTT
NA,TRBJ2-7,many,TRBV6-6,CASSPSRDSGYEQYF,TGTGCCAGCAGCCCCTCCCGGGATTCGGGCTACGAGCAGTACTTC
TRBD1,TRBJ1-2,many,TRBV29-1,CSVGGQGSYDYGYTF,TGCAGCGTGGGGGGACAGGGATCATATGACTATGGCTACACCTTC